The rows below give T cell receptor beta chains drawn from one sample of a study of shared clonotypes between healthy human individuals. The protocol was immunoSEQ multiplex PCR, while the TCRdb copy is restricted to in-frame clones and leaves out a portion. The sample comprises roughly 2.1 million clones, just over 90% of which are singletons, and more than 1.5% rests with the top ten. Material: naive CD8+ T cells from PBMCs. Every receptor here comes from a man younger than 35 in good health. Some clones in this sample may be carry-over from other donors' samples. The CDR3 runs from the conserved cysteine through the conserved F or W. The order of the fields is clone size, V gene, CDR3 length, CDR3 protein. Size tells how often a clone was seen (once, few, many) or the class of an expanded clone, and some rows leave it out.

clone_size: once; v_call: TRBV9; cdr3_length: 16; cdr3_aa: CASSSTVAIVSGELFF
clone_size: NA; v_call: TRBV4-1; cdr3_length: 14; cdr3_aa: CASSPRTSGYEQYF
clone_size: NA; v_call: TRBV7-3; cdr3_length: 13; cdr3_aa: CASSFSGGYEQYF
clone_size: NA; v_call: TRBV9; cdr3_length: 17; cdr3_aa: CASSARWGQGTNYGYTF
clone_size: NA; v_call: TRBV18; cdr3_length: 14; cdr3_aa: CASSPSIRSYEQYF
clone_size: once; v_call: TRBV4-3; cdr3_length: 16; cdr3_aa: CASSPRDGGPYNEQFF
clone_size: NA; v_call: TRBV28; cdr3_length: 13; cdr3_aa: CASSPGRIYGYTF
clone_size: NA; v_call: TRBV6-5; cdr3_length: 15; cdr3_aa: CASSYSIGPSYEQYF
clone_size: once; v_call: TRBV6-1; cdr3_length: 14; cdr3_aa: CASSDTDPNEKLFF
clone_size: NA; v_call: TRBV6-5; cdr3_length: 14; cdr3_aa: CASSRSGLGYEQYF
clone_size: NA; v_call: TRBV2; cdr3_length: 15; cdr3_aa: CASTSSVGTSAEQYF
clone_size: NA; v_call: TRBV11-2; cdr3_length: 18; cdr3_aa: CASSLWGDRGRRDTEAFF
clone_size: NA; v_call: TRBV27; cdr3_length: 18; cdr3_aa: CASSLLLAGGPSTDTQYF
clone_size: NA; v_call: TRBV5-1; cdr3_length: 18; cdr3_aa: CASSDTPGPSSVGEKLFF
clone_size: NA; v_call: TRBV11-2; cdr3_length: 15; cdr3_aa: CASSIQQGFYNEQFF
clone_size: NA; v_call: TRBV10-2; cdr3_length: 14; cdr3_aa: CASRSGAPGETQYF
clone_size: once; v_call: TRBV7-9; cdr3_length: 15; cdr3_aa: CASRDGTGGPYEQYF
clone_size: once; v_call: TRBV6-1; cdr3_length: 13; cdr3_aa: CASSDYRAETQYF
clone_size: once; v_call: TRBV28; cdr3_length: 17; cdr3_aa: CASSPSGRKDPNQPQHF
clone_size: NA; v_call: TRBV7-6; cdr3_length: 15; cdr3_aa: CASSEVQSSYNEQFF
clone_size: NA; v_call: TRBV2; cdr3_length: 15; cdr3_aa: CATTFLLAATYEQYF
clone_size: NA; v_call: TRBV6-6; cdr3_length: 16; cdr3_aa: CASSYSEGGGSYEQYF